Presented here are 23 T cell receptor beta chains from one specimen sequenced in a study of blood T cells in healthy people across ages. PCR was performed a second time for roughly 7 to 12 cycles using a sample-barcoded 5' primer and a J-beta primer mix. Using its own MiXCR run on the 5' RACE reads, TCRdb lists one record per CDR3 protein. This sample yields some 1 million distinct CDR3 sequences, of which 40% to 50% are seen a single time; approximately 19% belongs to the top ten. Sequenced: blood. These receptors were collected from a woman aged 60-75 years in good health.

The table lists this clonotype with a few counts. V gene TRBV28 combines with J gene TRBJ2-7; D remains ambiguous. From germline, CDR1 is MDHEN and CDR2 SYDVKM. With 2 bases removed from V and 3 bases from J, the gap between germline ends came to 11 bases. The CDR3 loop spans 14 amino acids. CDR3 nucleotide sequence: TGTGCCAGCAGTTTAAGGTTCCCTCTCTACGAGCAGTACTTC. Protein sequence: CASSLRFPLYEQYF. Variable domain in full (rest from reference TRBV28 and TRBJ2-7): DVKVTQSSRYLVKRTGEKVFLECVQDMDHENMFWYRQDPGLGLRLIYFSYDVKMKEKGDIPEGYSVSREKKERFSLILESASTNQTSMYLCASSLRFPLYEQYFGPGTRLTVT.

This chain uses TRBV12-5 with TRBJ2-1; maybe TRBD2 (6 bases). The length of the CDR3 is 17 residues. Trimming removed 2 bases at V and 0 bases at J, with 14 bases between. Germline-derived CDR1 and CDR2 are LGHNT and FRNRAP. The CDR3 DNA reads as TGTGCTAGTGGTTTGCCGGGTAGCGGCAGCTCCTACAATGAGCAGTTCTTC. Translation gives CASGLPGSGSSYNEQFF. Using reference TRBV12-5 and TRBJ2-1 for the parts outside the CDR3, the full variable domain is DARVTQTPRHKVTEMGQEVTMRCQPILGHNTVFWYRQTMMQGLELLAYFRNRAPLDDSGMPKDRFSAEMPDATLATLKIQPSEPRDSAVYFCASGLPGSGSSYNEQFFGPGTRLTVL.

This clonotype was recorded many times. V is TRBV29-1 and J is TRBJ2-7; 8 positions agree with TRBD1. This CDR3 contains 14 residues. J lost 4 bases, V lost 0 bases, and 5 bases had no gene match. CDR1 and CDR2 (germline): SQVTM, ANQGSEA. The CDR3 DNA reads as TGCAGCGTTGAAGATCCAGGACAGGGTTACGAGCAGTACTTC. This gives the protein CSVEDPGQGYEQYF.

This clonotype turned up a few times. The rearrangement links TRBV24-1 to TRBJ2-1, with D possibly matching TRBD1 (6 bases). The CDR3 covers 17 residues. Trimming pared 5 bases from V and 7 bases from J, leaving 23 bases between. Germline loops: CDR1 KGHDR, CDR2 SFDVKD. The CDR3 nucleotides read TGTGCCACCAGTGCCGTTCAGGGGAATAGGATGGGGAATGAGCAGTTCTTC. Its protein is CATSAVQGNRMGNEQFF.

This sequence joins TRBV9 and TRBJ2-7; 8 bases are shared with TRBD2. Near its end, the DNA agrees better with TRBJ2-5, so the J call may be wrong. The germline V gene has CDR1 SGDLS and CDR2 YYNGEE. The CDR3 is made up of 15 amino acids. The CDR3 nucleotides are TGTGCCAGCAGCGTGGGACTAGTTGTAGAAGAGACCCAGTACTTC. Protein: CASSVGLVVEETQYF.

About this clonotype itself: A read error may explain this, as a much larger clone is one base away. For the CDR3, the DNA is TGCAGCGTTTATGACCCACCCCAATACAATGAGCAGTACTTC. Its protein is CSVYDPPQYNEQYF. V gene TRBV29-1 combines with J gene TRBJ2-7; D is unresolved. Trimming shortened V by 5 bases and J by 7 bases, and 21 bases separated the two germline ends. Germline assignment: CDR1 SQVTM and CDR2 ANQGSEA. The CDR3 is 14 residues long.

As for this clonotype: Germline is not matched at one junction end, which may reflect a read error. This chain uses TRBV29-1 with TRBJ2-1; D gene uncertain. Per germline, CDR1 SQVTM and CDR2 ANQGSEA. The CDR3 sequence is 12 residues long. The CDR3 loop is CSVEVRYNERFF. The DNA of the CDR3 is TGCAGCGTTGAAGTTAGGTACAATGAGCGGTTCTTC.

The chain carries TRBV11-2 and TRBJ2-2, with D possibly being TRBD1 (6 bases). Trimming took off 5 bases at V and 6 bases at J, with 10 bases between the two ends. This CDR3 comprises 13 residues. Germline CDR1 reads SGHAT; CDR2 reads FQNNGV. CDR3 bases: TGTGCCAGCAGCAATCACAGGGCCGGGGAGCTGTTTTTT. Protein: CASSNHRAGELFF.

A single count supports this clonotype. The V gene is TRBV20-1, the J gene TRBJ2-2; 10 nucleotides line up with TRBD2. Germline CDR1 is DFQATT and CDR2 is SNEGSKA (reference sequence). J gave up 7 bases and V 3 bases, and 11 bases lay outside the gene matches. This CDR3 has 16 amino acids. This CDR3 is CSASQRLAGVGGELFF. DNA of the CDR3: TGCAGTGCTAGTCAGAGGCTAGCGGGAGTGGGCGGGGAGCTGTTTTTT.

Only a few counts were recorded for this clonotype. This chain links TRBV20-1 with TRBJ2-1; D is perhaps TRBD2 (5 bases). CDR1 and CDR2 (germline): DFQATT, SNEGSKA (reference sequence). V lost 2 bases and J lost 2, with 10 bases in between. This CDR3 has 14 amino acids. CDR3: CSARRLATYNEQFF. As DNA, the CDR3 is TGCAGTGCTAGAAGGTTAGCGACCTACAATGAGCAGTTCTTC.

This clonotype was observed a handful of times. The V call is TRBV27, the J call TRBJ2-3; 9 positions agree with TRBD2. V shed 6 bases, J shed 2 bases, and the junction held 9 bases outside the gene matches. The CDR3 runs to 16 residues. CDR1 and CDR2 (germline): MNHEY, SMNVEV (reference sequence). CDR3 coding DNA: TGTGCCAGCAGACAAAGCGGGAGGCGGGTCACAGATACGCAGTATTTT. This sequence encodes CASRQSGRRVTDTQYF.

This chain connects TRBV30 to TRBJ2-5; TRBD2 might be the D (6 bases). This CDR3 spans 12 amino acids. The germline CDR1 and CDR2 sequences are GTSNPN and SVGIG (reference sequence). Trimming cost V 8 bases and J 5 bases, with 15 bases left between them. The CDR3 protein is CAGRLVSETQYF. DNA for the CDR3: TGTGCCGGACGACTAGTTTCGGAGACCCAGTACTTC.

This clonotype was seen ten or more times. The rearrangement uses TRBV5-1 and TRBJ2-7, with TRBD1 matching over 7 bases. Germline V gene data show CDR1 as SGHRS and CDR2 as YFSETQ. V trimming: 0 bases; J trimming: 3 bases; junction bases outside the gene matches: 3. This CDR3 has 14 residues. The chain's CDR3 is CASSLETGNYEQYF. The CDR3 DNA is TGCGCCAGCAGCTTGGAGACAGGGAACTACGAGCAGTACTTC. Based on the CDR3 plus reference TRBV5-1 and TRBJ2-7, the full variable domain is KAGVTQTPRYLIKTRGQQVTLSCSPISGHRSVSWYQQTPGQGLQFLFEYFSETQRNKGNFPGRFSGRQFSNSRSEMNVSTLELGDSALYLCASSLETGNYEQYFGPGTRLTVT.

This clonotype turned up a few times. The chain carries TRBV7-6 and TRBJ2-3; 8 bases fit TRBD1. This CDR3 comprises 16 residues. Germline V gene lookup returns CDR1 SGHVS and CDR2 FNYEAQ. V lost 4 bases and J lost 7; bases outside the gene matches: 13. This chain's CDR3 is CASSSEGHGTGYTQYF. The DNA for the CDR3 is TGTGCCAGCAGCTCCGAGGGGCATGGGACAGGTTATACGCAGTATTTT.

There are a few counts of this clonotype. The rearrangement joins TRBV11-3 to TRBJ2-3; 12 bases are a match to TRBD1. After removal of 2 bases from V and 6 bases from J, the junction contained 12 bases not matched to a gene. From germline, CDR1 is SGHNT and CDR2 YENEEA. The CDR3 loop spans 18 amino acids. The DNA for the CDR3 is TGTGCCAGCAGCTTAAGGGGCCTGGGACAGGGGGCTGGTGATACGCAGTATTTT. This sequence encodes CASSLRGLGQGAGDTQYF.

This clonotype appeared a few times. In DNA, the CDR3 is TGTGCCAGCAGCTTAGGGGACCGAGGCACAGATACGCAGTATTTT. Translation gives CASSLGDRGTDTQYF. The rearrangement joins TRBV11-1 to TRBJ2-3; either TRBD1 or TRBD2 may fit D (5 bases each). Germline CDR1 is SGHAT and CDR2 is FQDESV (reference sequence). V gave up 1 base and J gave up 1 base, with 9 bases separating them. CDR3 size: 15 residues.

The genes are TRBV7-3 and TRBJ2-5; D call uncertain. V was cut by 5 bases and J by 5 bases, with 12 bases left in between. The CDR3 contains 13 residues. Germline V gene lookup returns CDR1 SGHTA and CDR2 FQGTGA. CDR3 residues: CASSKDLGETQYF. DNA of the CDR3: TGTGCCAGCAGCAAAGACCTCGGGGAGACCCAGTACTTC. The whole variable domain, filled in from reference TRBV7-3 and TRBJ2-5, reads GAGVSQTPSNKVTEKGKYVELRCDPISGHTALYWYRQSLGQGPEFLIYFQGTGAADDSGLPNDRFFAVRPEGSVSTLKIQRTERGDSAVYLCASSKDLGETQYFGPGTRLLVL.

The chain uses TRBV30 and TRBJ2-1; the D is unclear. Germline V gene data show CDR1 as GTSNPN and CDR2 as SVGIG (reference sequence). Between the trimmed V and J ends, which lost 0 bases and 9 bases, there was a span of 12 bases. CDR3 length: 13 amino acids. The CDR3 here is CAWSVEALSEQFF. The CDR3 region has the DNA TGTGCCTGGAGTGTGGAAGCTCTGAGTGAGCAGTTCTTC.

V gene TRBV6-1 combines with J gene TRBJ2-1, with TRBD2 identical over 10 bases. The junction had 5 bases not matched to a gene; V was cut back by 2 bases and J by 10 bases. The CDR3 totals 14 residues. Germline loops: CDR1 MNHNS, CDR2 SASEGT. Here the CDR3 reads CASSELAGDHEQFF. Here the CDR3 DNA reads TGTGCCAGCAGTGAACTAGCGGGAGATCACGAGCAGTTCTTC.

The chain is built from TRBV21-1 and TRBJ1-5; TRBD1, as called in the table, went unchecked against the DNA. TRBV21-1 is a pseudogene segment. The CDR3 totals 15 residues. The CDR3 DNA is TGTGCCAGCAGCAAGGGCCGCAGGGCAAATCAGCCCCAGCATTTT. This encodes CASSKGRRANQPQHF.

The chain uses TRBV14 and TRBJ2-7; 7 positions agree with TRBD1. The CDR3 has 16 residues. Germline CDR1 and CDR2: SGHDN and FVKESK. The V and J ends lost 10 bases and 2 bases, in that order; junction bases with no gene match: 17. The CDR3 nucleotides read TGTGCCACCGGCGACCTGGGACAGACACCAACCTACGAGCAGTACTTC. Protein sequence: CATGDLGQTPTYEQYF.

J is TRBJ2-4 and V is TRBV9; 7 bases fit TRBD2. The J call may be mistaken, given a closer DNA end match to TRBJ2-7. The germline gives CDR1 SGDLS, CDR2 YYNGEE. CDR3 length equals 15 residues. The chain's CDR3 is CASSPVMAGVDEQYF. CDR3 DNA: TGTGCCAGCAGCCCAGTGATGGCGGGAGTTGACGAGCAGTACTTC.

As regards this clonotype: This likely comes from a read error, as the CDR3 has no conserved phenylalanine or tryptophan at its end. This rearrangement joins TRBV29-1 to TRBJ1-1, with D possibly TRBD1 on 5 matching bases. The CDR3 spans 13 residues. Germline CDR1 and CDR2: SQVTM and ANQGSEA. CDR3 sequence: CGGLSIANTEAFI. The CDR3 bases are TGCGGGGGGTTGTCGATAGCGAACACTGAAGCTTTCATT.